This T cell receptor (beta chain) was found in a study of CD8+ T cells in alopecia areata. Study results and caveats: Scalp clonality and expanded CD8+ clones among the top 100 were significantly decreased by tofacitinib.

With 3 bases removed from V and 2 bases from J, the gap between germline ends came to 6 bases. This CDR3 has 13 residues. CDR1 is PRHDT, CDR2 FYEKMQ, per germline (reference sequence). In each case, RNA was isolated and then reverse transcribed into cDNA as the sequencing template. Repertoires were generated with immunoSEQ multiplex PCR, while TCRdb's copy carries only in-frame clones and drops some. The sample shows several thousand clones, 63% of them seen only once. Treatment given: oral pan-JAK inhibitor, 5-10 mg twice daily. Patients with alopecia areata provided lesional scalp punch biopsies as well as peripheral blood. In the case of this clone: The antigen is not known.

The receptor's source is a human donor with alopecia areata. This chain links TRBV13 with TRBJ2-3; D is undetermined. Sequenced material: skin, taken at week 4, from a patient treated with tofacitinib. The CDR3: CASSLEITDTQYF. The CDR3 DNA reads TGTGCCAGCAGCTTGGAGATCACAGATACGCAGTATTTT.